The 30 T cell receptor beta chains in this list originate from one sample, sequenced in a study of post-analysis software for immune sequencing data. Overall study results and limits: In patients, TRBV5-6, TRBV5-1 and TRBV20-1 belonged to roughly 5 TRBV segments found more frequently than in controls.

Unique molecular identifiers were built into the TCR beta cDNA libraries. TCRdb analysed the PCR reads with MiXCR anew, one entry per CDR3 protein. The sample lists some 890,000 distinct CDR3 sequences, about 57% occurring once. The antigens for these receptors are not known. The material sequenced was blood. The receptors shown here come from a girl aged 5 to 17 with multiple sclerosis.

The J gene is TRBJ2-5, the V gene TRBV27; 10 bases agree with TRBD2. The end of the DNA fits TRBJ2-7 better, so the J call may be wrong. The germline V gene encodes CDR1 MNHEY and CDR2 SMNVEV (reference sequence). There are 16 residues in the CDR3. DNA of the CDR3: TGTGCCAGCAGTTCACGGACTAGCGGATTAGTGCACGAGCAGTACTTC. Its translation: CASSSRTSGLVHEQYF.

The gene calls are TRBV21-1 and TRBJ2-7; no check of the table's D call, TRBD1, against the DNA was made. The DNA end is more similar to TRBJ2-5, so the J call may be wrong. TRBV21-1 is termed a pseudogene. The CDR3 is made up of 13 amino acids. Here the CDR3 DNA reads TGTGCCCCTAATGAGAAGGGGCGCGAGACCCAGTACTTC. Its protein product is CAPNEKGRETQYF.

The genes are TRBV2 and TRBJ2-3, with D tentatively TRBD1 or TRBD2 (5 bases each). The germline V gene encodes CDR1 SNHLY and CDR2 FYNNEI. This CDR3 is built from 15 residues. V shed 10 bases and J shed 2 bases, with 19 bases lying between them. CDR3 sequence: CATYRGTAHTDTQYF. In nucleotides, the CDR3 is TGTGCCACCTATAGAGGGACCGCACACACAGATACGCAGTATTTT.

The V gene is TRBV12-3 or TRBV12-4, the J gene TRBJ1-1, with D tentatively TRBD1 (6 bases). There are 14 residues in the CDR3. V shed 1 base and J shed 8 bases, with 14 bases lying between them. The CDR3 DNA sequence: TGTGCCAGCAGTTTAGTGGGGGGGGCAGGGGAAGCTTTCTTT. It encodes CASSLVGGAGEAFF.

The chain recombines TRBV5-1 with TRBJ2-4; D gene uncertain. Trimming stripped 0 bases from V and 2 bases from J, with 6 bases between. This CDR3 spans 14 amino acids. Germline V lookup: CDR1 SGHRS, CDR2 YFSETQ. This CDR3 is CASSLVSSKNIQYF. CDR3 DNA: TGCGCCAGCAGCTTGGTCTCCTCCAAAAACATTCAGTACTTC.

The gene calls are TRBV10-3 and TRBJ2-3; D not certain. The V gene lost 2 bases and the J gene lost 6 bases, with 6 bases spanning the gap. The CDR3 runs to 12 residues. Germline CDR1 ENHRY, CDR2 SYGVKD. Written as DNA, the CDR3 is TGTGCCATCAGTGAGGCGGCGGATACGCAGTATTTT. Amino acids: CAISEAADTQYF.

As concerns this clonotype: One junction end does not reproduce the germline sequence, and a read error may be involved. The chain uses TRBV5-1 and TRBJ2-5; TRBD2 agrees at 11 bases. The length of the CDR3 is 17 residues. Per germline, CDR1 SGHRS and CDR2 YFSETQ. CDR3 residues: CAGSGGTSGTGEETQYF. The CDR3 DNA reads TGCGCCGGCAGCGGCGGGACTAGCGGAACCGGGGAGGAGACCCAGTACTTC.

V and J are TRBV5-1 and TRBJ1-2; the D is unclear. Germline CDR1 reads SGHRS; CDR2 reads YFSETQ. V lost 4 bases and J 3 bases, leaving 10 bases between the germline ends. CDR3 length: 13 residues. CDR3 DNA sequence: TGCGCCAGCAGCCCCTCAAGTGACTATGGCTACACCTTC. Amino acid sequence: CASSPSSDYGYTF.

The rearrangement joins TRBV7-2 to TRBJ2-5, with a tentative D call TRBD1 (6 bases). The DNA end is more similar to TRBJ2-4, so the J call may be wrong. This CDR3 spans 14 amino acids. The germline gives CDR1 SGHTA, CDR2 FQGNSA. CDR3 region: CASSLGSGEHIQYF. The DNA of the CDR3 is TGTGCCAGCAGCTTAGGGTCAGGGGAGCACATTCAGTACTTC.

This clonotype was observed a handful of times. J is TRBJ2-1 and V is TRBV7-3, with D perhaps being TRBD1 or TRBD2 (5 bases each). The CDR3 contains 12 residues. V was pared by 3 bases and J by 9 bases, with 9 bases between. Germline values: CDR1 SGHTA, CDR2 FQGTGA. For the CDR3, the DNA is TGTGCCAGCAGCTTCCCAGGGAGTGAGCAGTTCTTC. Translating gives CASSFPGSEQFF.

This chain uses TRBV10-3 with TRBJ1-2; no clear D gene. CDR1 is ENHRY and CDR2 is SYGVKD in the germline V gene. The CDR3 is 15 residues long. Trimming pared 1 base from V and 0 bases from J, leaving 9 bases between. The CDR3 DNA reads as TGTGCCATCAGTGAGTTCCCTCCTGCTAACTATGGCTACACCTTC. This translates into CAISEFPPANYGYTF.

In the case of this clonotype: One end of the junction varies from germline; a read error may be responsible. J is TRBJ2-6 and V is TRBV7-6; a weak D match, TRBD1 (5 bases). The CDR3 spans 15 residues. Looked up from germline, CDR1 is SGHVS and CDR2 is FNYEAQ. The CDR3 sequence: CASSVALSGANARTF. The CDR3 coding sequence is TGTGCCAGCAGCGTAGCACTCTCTGGGGCCAACGCCCGGACTTTC. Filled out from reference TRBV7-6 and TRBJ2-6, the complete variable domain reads GAGVSQSPRYKVTKRGQDVALRCDPISGHVSLYWYRQALGQGPEFLTYFNYEAQQDKSGLPNDRFSAERPEGSISTLTIQRTEQRDSAMYRCASSVALSGANARTFGAGSRLTVL.

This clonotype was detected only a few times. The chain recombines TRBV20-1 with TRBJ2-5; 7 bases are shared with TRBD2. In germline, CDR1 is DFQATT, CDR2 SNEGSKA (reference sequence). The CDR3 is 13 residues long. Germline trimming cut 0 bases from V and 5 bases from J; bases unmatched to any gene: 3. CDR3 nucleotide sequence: TGCAGTGCTAGAGAGGCGGGGGTGGAGACCCAGTACTTC. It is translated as CSAREAGVETQYF.

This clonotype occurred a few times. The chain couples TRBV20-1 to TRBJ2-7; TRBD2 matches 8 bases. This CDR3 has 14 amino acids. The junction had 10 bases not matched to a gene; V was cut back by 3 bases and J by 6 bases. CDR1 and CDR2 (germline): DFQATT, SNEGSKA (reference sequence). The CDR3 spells CSARSGGALSEQYF. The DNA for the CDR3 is TGCAGTGCTAGGTCGGGGGGGGCCCTCTCCGAGCAGTACTTC.

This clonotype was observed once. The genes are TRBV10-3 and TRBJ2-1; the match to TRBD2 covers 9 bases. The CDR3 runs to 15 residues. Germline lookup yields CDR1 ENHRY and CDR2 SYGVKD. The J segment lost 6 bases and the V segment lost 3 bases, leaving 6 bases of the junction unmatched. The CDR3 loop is CAISEIAGALNEQFF. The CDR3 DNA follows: TGTGCCATCAGTGAAATAGCGGGAGCCCTCAATGAGCAGTTCTTC.

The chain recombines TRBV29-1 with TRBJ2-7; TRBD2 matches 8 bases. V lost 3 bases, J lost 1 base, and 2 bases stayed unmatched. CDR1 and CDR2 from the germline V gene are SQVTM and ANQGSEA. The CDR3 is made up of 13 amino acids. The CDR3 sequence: CSVEASGSYEQYF. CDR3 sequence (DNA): TGCAGCGTTGAGGCTAGCGGGTCCTACGAGCAGTACTTC.

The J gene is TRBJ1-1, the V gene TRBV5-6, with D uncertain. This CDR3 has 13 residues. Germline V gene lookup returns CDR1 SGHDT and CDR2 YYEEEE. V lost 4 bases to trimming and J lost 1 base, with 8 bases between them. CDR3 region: CASSPSENTEAFF. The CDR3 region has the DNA TGTGCCAGCAGCCCGTCGGAGAACACTGAAGCTTTCTTT. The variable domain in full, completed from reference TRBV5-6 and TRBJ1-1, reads DAGVTQSPTHLIKTRGQQVTLRCSPKSGHDTVSWYQQALGQGPQFIFQYYEEEERQRGNFPDRFSGHQFPNYSSELNVNALLLGDSALYLCASSPSENTEAFFGQGTRLTVV.

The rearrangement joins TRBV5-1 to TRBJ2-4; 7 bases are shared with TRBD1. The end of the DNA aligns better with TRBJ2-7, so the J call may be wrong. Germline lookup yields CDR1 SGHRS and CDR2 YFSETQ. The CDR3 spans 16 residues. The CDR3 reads CASSMYRGPNPYEQYF. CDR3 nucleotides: TGCGCCAGCAGCATGTACAGGGGACCCAACCCCTACGAGCAGTACTTC.

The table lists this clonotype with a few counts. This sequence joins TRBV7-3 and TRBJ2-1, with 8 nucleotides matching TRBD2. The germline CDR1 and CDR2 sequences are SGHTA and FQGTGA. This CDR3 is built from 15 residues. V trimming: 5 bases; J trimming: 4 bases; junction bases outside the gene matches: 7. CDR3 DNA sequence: TGTGCCAGCAGCCGAAGCGGGAGTGAGTACAATGAGCAGTTCTTC. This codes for CASSRSGSEYNEQFF.

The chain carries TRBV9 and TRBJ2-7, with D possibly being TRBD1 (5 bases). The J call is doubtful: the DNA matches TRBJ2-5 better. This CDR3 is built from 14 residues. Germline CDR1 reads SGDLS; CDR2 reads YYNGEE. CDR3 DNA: TGTGCCAGCAGCGCGCATCAGGGTGAGGAGACCCAGTACTTC. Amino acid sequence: CASSAHQGEETQYF.

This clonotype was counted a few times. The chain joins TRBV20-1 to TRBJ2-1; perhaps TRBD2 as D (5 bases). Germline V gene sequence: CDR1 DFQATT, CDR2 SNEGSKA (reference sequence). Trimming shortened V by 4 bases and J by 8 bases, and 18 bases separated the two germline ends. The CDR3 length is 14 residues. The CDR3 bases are TGCAGTGCTACCGGGGAACTAGATTACTATGAGCAGTTCTTC. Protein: CSATGELDYYEQFF.

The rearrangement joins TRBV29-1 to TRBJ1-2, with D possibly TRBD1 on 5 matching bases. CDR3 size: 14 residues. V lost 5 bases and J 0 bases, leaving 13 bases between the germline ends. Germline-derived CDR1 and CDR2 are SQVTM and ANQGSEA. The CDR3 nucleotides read TGCAGCGTTCTGGATGACAGAGCTAACTATGGCTACACCTTC. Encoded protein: CSVLDDRANYGYTF.

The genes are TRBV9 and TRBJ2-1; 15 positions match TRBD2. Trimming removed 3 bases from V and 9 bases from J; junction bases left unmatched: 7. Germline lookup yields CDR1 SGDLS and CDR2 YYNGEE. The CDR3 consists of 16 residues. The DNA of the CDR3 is TGTGCCAGCAGCGCTCGGACTAGCGGGGGGGTAGGTGAGCAGTTCTTC. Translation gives CASSARTSGGVGEQFF.

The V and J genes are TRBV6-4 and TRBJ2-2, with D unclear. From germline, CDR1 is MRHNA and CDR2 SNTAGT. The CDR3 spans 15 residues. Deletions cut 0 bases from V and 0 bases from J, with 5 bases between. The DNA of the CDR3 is TGTGCCAGCAGTGACTCAATAACGAACACCGGGGAGCTGTTTTTT. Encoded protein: CASSDSITNTGELFF.

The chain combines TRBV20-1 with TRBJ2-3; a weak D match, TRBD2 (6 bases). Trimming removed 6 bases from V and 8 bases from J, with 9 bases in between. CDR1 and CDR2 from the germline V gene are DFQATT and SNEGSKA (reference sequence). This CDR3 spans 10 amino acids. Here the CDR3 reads CSADGSTQYF. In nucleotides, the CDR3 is TGCAGTGCCGACGGGAGTACGCAGTATTTT.

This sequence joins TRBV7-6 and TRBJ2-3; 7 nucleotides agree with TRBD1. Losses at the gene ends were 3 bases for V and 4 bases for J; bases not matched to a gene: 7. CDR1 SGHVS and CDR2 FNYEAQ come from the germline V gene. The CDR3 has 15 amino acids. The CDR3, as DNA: TGTGCCAGCAGCTTCCCAGAGGGACAGCCAGATACGCAGTATTTT. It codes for CASSFPEGQPDTQYF.

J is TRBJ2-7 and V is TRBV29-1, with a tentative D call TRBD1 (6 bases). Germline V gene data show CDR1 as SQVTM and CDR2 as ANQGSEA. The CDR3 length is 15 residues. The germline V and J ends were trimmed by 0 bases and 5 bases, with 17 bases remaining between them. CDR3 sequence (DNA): TGCAGCGTTGAAGATTTTGACAGGTGGGGCAACGAGCAGTACTTC. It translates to CSVEDFDRWGNEQYF.

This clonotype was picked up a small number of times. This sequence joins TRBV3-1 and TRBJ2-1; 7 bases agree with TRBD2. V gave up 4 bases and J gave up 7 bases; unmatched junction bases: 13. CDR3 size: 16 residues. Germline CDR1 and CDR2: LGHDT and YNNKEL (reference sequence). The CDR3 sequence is CASSLNSGPRGNEQFF. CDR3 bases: TGTGCCAGCAGCCTCAATAGCGGGCCCCGGGGAAATGAGCAGTTCTTC.

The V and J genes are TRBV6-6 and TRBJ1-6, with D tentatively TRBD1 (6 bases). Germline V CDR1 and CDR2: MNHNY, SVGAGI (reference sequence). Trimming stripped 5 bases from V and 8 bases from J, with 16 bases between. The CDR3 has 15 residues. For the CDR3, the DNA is TGTGCCAGCAGTGCCAACAGGGCTTTGGATTCACCCCTCCACTTT. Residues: CASSANRALDSPLHF.

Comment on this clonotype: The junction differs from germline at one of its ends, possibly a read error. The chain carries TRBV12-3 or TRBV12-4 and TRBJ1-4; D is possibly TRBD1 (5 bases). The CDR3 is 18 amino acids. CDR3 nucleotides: TGTGCCAGCAGTTCCAGTTCAGGTGGGACCGGTAAAAATGAAAAACGGTTTTTT. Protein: CASSSSSGGTGKNEKRFF.